This entry describes one T cell receptor (beta chain). Antigen: not known. The record originates from a study of T cells in tumors after PD-1 blockade. About the study: Patients had no prior checkpoint blockade, systemic immunosuppressants, or anti-cancer therapy within 4 weeks. Patients received pembrolizumab 200 mg every 3 weeks or cemiplimab 350 mg every 2 weeks. Blood samples averaged around 120,000 templates (range about 22,000-280,000) and 36,536 unique clonotypes. Findings and limits, study-wide: Blood contained about 38% of the tumor's TCR clonotypes.

Profiled with immunoSEQ multiplex PCR; TCRdb holds only in-frame clones, not every one. The table includes 60,000 to 75,000 clones, roughly 70% detected once. The sequencing used PBMCs, collected after anti-PD-1 treatment. The source of this sequence is a human donor with basal cell carcinoma.

The CDR3 protein is CASSLSPFQETQYF. In DNA, the CDR3 is TGTGCCAGCAGCTTAAGCCCGTTTCAAGAGACCCAGTACTTC. The J gene is TRBJ2-5, the V gene TRBV7-6; D is ambiguous. This CDR3 is 14 amino acids long. The germline CDR1 and CDR2 sequences are SGHVS and FNYEAQ. Trimming removed 2 bases from V and 2 bases from J, with 9 bases in between. The full variable domain, with the rest looked up from reference TRBV7-6 and TRBJ2-5, is GAGVSQSPRYKVTKRGQDVALRCDPISGHVSLYWYRQALGQGPEFLTYFNYEAQQDKSGLPNDRFSAERPEGSISTLTIQRTEQRDSAMYRCASSLSPFQETQYFGPGTRLLVL.